The entry below describes one TCR beta chain. The data stem from a study of blood T cell repertoires in COVID-19. Study-level background: Some COVID-19 samples were acute and others convalescent; all came from the United States, Italy and Spain. The cDNA or gDNA used as material had been derived from T cells, B-cell-depleted T cells, or PBMCs.

Original handling: Nucleated cell counts were estimated from reference gene primer amplification. Libraries were prepared by immunoSEQ multiplex PCR; TCRdb keeps only in-frame clonotypes and omits some of them. V, J and clone size reflect that table, while D and trimming were determined from the DNA. Seen here are 200,000 or so clones, roughly 80% observed once, and the top ten hold approximately 15%. Germline V gives CDR1 MGHDK, CDR2 SYGVNS. Trimming left V 7 bases short and J 2 bases short, with 8 bases between. This CDR3 spans 12 amino acids. Input material: peripheral blood. This clonotype originated in a man aged 30 to 45 with active or convalescent COVID-19. This sequence joins TRBV25-1 and TRBJ1-1, with no clear D. For the CDR3, the DNA is TGTGCCAGCATTCTCTCCAACACTGAAGCTTTCTTT. It is translated as CASILSNTEAFF.